Listed here are 13 T cell receptor beta chains from one sample, sequenced in a study of neurological immune-mediated disorders. MiXCR was run by TCRdb on the 5' RACE reads, yielding one entry per CDR3 protein. The table has roughly 62,000 distinct CDR3 sequences, less than 4% seen once; the top ten hold roughly 2.3%. Input material: PBMCs. The receptors were sampled from a woman in her forties or fifties with multiple sclerosis.

This clonotype has a count of ten or more. This chain connects TRBV7-8 to TRBJ2-7; possible D gene TRBD2, 5 bases. The germline CDR1 and CDR2 sequences are SGHVS and FQNEAQ. V was shortened by 1 base and J by 4 bases, with 11 bases between the two germline ends. The CDR3 length is 14 residues. The CDR3 is CASSLGAGRYEQYF. The DNA of the CDR3 is TGTGCCAGCAGCTTAGGGGCGGGCCGGTACGAGCAGTACTTC.

There are many counts of this clonotype. The chain employs TRBV12-3 or TRBV12-4 and TRBJ1-2; possible D gene TRBD1, 6 bases. The V and J ends lost 7 bases and 1 base respectively, with 19 bases between them. The CDR3 consists of 16 residues. The chain's CDR3 is CASNLPGERFNYGYTF. The CDR3 bases are TGTGCCAGCAACCTTCCAGGGGAGCGATTTAACTATGGCTACACCTTC.

Ten or more counts support this clonotype. This chain links TRBV24-1 with TRBJ2-7, with D perhaps assigned TRBD1 or TRBD2 (5 bases each). The germline V gene encodes CDR1 KGHDR and CDR2 SFDVKD. V shed 1 base and J shed 0 bases, with 18 bases lying between them. This CDR3 has 18 residues. The CDR3 loop reads CATSDLQEEFRGSYEQYF. CDR3 bases: TGTGCCACCAGTGATTTACAGGAGGAATTCCGGGGCTCCTACGAGCAGTACTTC.

A few counts support this clonotype. The chain employs TRBV10-3 and TRBJ2-5; the D is unclear. V lost 4 bases and J lost 2, with 17 bases in between. Germline CDR1 ENHRY, CDR2 SYGVKD. The CDR3 is 16 amino acids. The CDR3 reads CAISGSPARRQETQYF. For the CDR3, the DNA is TGTGCCATCAGTGGATCCCCCGCCAGGAGACAAGAGACCCAGTACTTC.

This clonotype was seen repeatedly, ten times or more. CDR3 protein: CASSQVSLRNSPLHF. DNA of the CDR3: TGTGCCAGCAGCCAAGTGTCCCTGCGGAATTCACCCCTCCACTTT. This sequence joins TRBV4-2 and TRBJ1-6; no clear D gene. The germline V gene has CDR1 LGHNA and CDR2 YNFKEQ. With 1 base removed from V and 7 bases from J, the gap between germline ends came to 11 bases. This CDR3 contains 15 residues.

In this sample, this clonotype turned up many times. The chain is built from TRBV5-1 and TRBJ2-2, with 9 bases identical to TRBD1. J gave up 5 bases and V 4 bases, and 9 bases lay outside the gene matches. Germline assignment: CDR1 SGHRS and CDR2 YFSETQ. The CDR3 has 16 amino acids. The CDR3 loop is CASSLISGTGTGELFF. The DNA of the CDR3 is TGCGCCAGCAGCCTAATCTCCGGGACAGGGACCGGGGAGCTGTTTTTT.

About this clonotype itself: One end of the junction varies from germline; a read error may be responsible. The chain employs TRBV7-8 and TRBJ2-5, with 9 bases aligning to TRBD1. Looked up from germline, CDR1 is SGHVS and CDR2 is FQNEAQ. This CDR3 spans 14 amino acids. The CDR3 DNA sequence: TGTGCCAACAGCTCCAGGACAGGGGACGAGACCCAGTACTTC. Translating it yields CANSSRTGDETQYF.

Ten or more counts support this clonotype. V and J are TRBV7-6 and TRBJ1-4; D not certain. CDR1 SGHVS and CDR2 FNYEAQ come from the germline V gene. V was cut by 5 bases and J by 7 bases, with 11 bases left in between. The CDR3 has 13 residues. Here the CDR3 reads CASSPRPSEKLFF. As DNA, the CDR3 is TGTGCCAGCAGCCCACGACCGTCTGAAAAACTGTTTTTT.

This clonotype was recorded at least ten times. The chain links TRBV6-6 to TRBJ2-3; TRBD2 is a possible D gene (5 bases). V was trimmed by 7 bases and J by 2 bases, leaving 10 bases between them. In germline, CDR1 is MNHNY, CDR2 SVGAGI (reference sequence). There are 13 residues in the CDR3. The CDR3 spells CASKAENTDTQYF. CDR3 coding DNA: TGTGCCAGCAAAGCGGAGAACACAGATACGCAGTATTTT.

In its sample, this clonotype was seen many times. The chain couples TRBV5-1 to TRBJ2-7; 8 bases align to TRBD2. With 4 bases clipped from V and 2 bases from J, the junction kept 14 bases outside the gene matches. The CDR3 sequence is 17 residues long. Germline V gene data show CDR1 as SGHRS and CDR2 as YFSETQ. In nucleotides, the CDR3 is TGCGCCAGCAGCAACGGCGGGAGGTCCCCCGAAACCTACGAGCAGTACTTC. Protein sequence: CASSNGGRSPETYEQYF.

This clonotype was seen at least ten times. The chain carries TRBV20-1 and TRBJ2-1, with a weak D call TRBD2 (5 bases). The V end lost 0 bases, the J end lost 9 bases, and 15 bases lay between the germline ends. The CDR3 has 14 residues. Germline CDR1 DFQATT, CDR2 SNEGSKA (reference sequence). The CDR3 sequence is CSARDRSGWSEQFF. The CDR3 bases are TGCAGTGCTAGAGATAGGTCGGGGTGGAGTGAGCAGTTCTTC.

This chain joins TRBV20-1 and TRBJ2-7, with D possibly being TRBD1 (5 bases). V shed 5 bases and J shed 5 bases, with 22 bases lying between them. This CDR3 has 15 residues. Germline CDR1 reads DFQATT; CDR2 reads SNEGSKA (reference sequence). Here the CDR3 reads CSAQHTRWGSHEQYF. CDR3 DNA: TGCAGTGCTCAACATACCCGGTGGGGCTCTCACGAGCAGTACTTC.

This clonotype was observed a handful of times. The V and J genes are TRBV7-6 and TRBJ2-3; no clear D. CDR1 and CDR2 from the germline V gene are SGHVS and FNYEAQ. V shed 5 bases and J shed 5 bases, with 14 bases lying between them. This CDR3 contains 14 residues. CDR3 residues: CASSPVSVGDTQYF. The DNA for the CDR3 is TGTGCCAGCAGCCCAGTTTCAGTCGGAGATACGCAGTATTTT.